This T cell receptor (beta chain) was found in a study of vaccination effects on CD4 cells after COVID-19. Study as a whole: The median interval between the second dose and post-vaccine sampling was 72 days.

With regard to this clone: What it binds is not known.

Germline assignment: CDR1 MNHEY and CDR2 SVGAGI. V was pared by 7 bases and J by 2 bases, with 8 bases between. The CDR3 consists of 12 residues. Study conclusions and caveats: Few convalescent patients, and no early post-infection timepoints, were available to the study.

After expansion with viral peptide pools in the ViraFEST assay, antigen-specific CD4+ T cells were sequenced. The culture ran for around nine days before CD4+ T cells were isolated. The cohort was immunized with two doses of either the BNT162b2 or mRNA-1273 vaccine. Days 3 and 7 were when half the medium was replaced with IL-2 medium. Clones were sequenced by immunoSEQ multiplex PCR, and TCRdb holds only the in-frame ones, with some missing. There are around 67,000 clones in the sample; 70% to 90% occur only once, and approximately 1.2% lies in the top ten. Sequenced here: CD4+ T cells from PBMCs cultured with HCoV-229E spike peptides, sampled after COVID-19 vaccination. The TCR was taken from a human donor who received a COVID-19 vaccine. The chain joins TRBV6-5 to TRBJ1-2; D unresolved. The DNA of the CDR3 is TGTGCCAGCACCCCCCGAAACTATGGCTACACCTTC. Translated, it gives CASTPRNYGYTF.